This T cell receptor (beta chain) comes out of a study of CD8 T cells in Susac syndrome. Study-wide findings and caveats: The study recognized that the number of individuals in its TCR sequencing and HLA analysis was relatively small.

V was pared by 4 bases and J by 3 bases, with 9 bases between. The CDR3 runs to 13 residues. CDR1 is SQVTM, CDR2 ANQGSEA, per germline. CD8+ and CD4+ T cells taken from blood had their TCR beta sequenced. Negative isolation yielded the CD8+ and CD4+ T cells, while FACS enriched the TEMRA cells. Random hexamers were used to reverse transcribe the RNA input (about 0.5 to 1 ug). One entry per CDR3 protein, called by TCRdb with MiXCR from the immunoSEQ multiplex PCR reads. In the table there are approximately 120,000 distinct CDR3 sequences, approximately 95% of which are singletons. Details on this clonotype: The antigen is unknown.

The specimen was CD8+ T cells from PBMCs. The V call is TRBV29-1, the J call TRBJ2-2, with D possibly matching TRBD1 (6 bases). This clonotype originated in a human donor with multiple sclerosis. CDR3 nucleotides: TGCAGCGTTGGGACAGACTACACCGGGGAGCTGTTTTTT. It specifies CSVGTDYTGELFF.